The present T cell receptor (beta chain) was sequenced within a study of blood T cell repertoires in COVID-19. The CDR3 contains 15 residues. Per the germline V gene, CDR1 is SGHTA and CDR2 is FQGTGA. V shed 5 bases and J 2 bases; nucleotides not matched to a gene: 5. Here immunoSEQ multiplex PCR was the method, and the copy in TCRdb shows in-frame clones only, minus some. The sample has around 14,000 clones; approximately 92% are singletons. Sequencing was done on a sample of peripheral blood. This chain links TRBV7-3 with TRBJ2-3, with 9 bases aligning to TRBD2. This receptor was obtained from a human donor in a cohort sampled during active COVID-19. The CDR3 region is CASSRSGGLTDTQYF. CDR3 sequence (DNA): TGTGCCAGCAGCCGTAGCGGGGGCCTCACAGATACGCAGTATTTT. Based on the CDR3 plus reference TRBV7-3 and TRBJ2-3, the full variable domain is GAGVSQTPSNKVTEKGKYVELRCDPISGHTALYWYRQSLGQGPEFLIYFQGTGAADDSGLPNDRFFAVRPEGSVSTLKIQRTERGDSAVYLCASSRSGGLTDTQYFGPGTRLTVL.